This T cell receptor (beta chain) is drawn from a study of blood T cell repertoires in COVID-19. Looking at the study overall: Nucleic acid was either cDNA or gDNA, and it came from T cells, B-cell-depleted T cells, or PBMCs.

Per the original data handling: Estimation of nucleated cell counts relied on the amplification of reference gene primers. Repertoires were generated with immunoSEQ multiplex PCR, while TCRdb's copy carries only in-frame clones and drops some. Clone size and V and J calls were adopted from that table, with D and trimming inferred from the DNA. This table holds approximately 100,000 clones, 70% to 90% found once. The V gene end was trimmed by 2 bases and the J gene end by 2 bases; junction bases not matched to a gene: 9. There are 16 residues in the CDR3. Germline CDR1 is SGHVS and CDR2 is FQNEAQ. The TCR sequence derives from a woman aged 55-75 years with acute or convalescent COVID-19. The rearrangement uses TRBV7-8 and TRBJ2-7, with 7 bases aligning to TRBD1. What was sequenced was peripheral blood. The CDR3 is CASSLTSGGFPYEQYF. The CDR3 coding sequence is TGTGCCAGCAGCTTAACTTCAGGGGGATTTCCCTACGAGCAGTACTTC.